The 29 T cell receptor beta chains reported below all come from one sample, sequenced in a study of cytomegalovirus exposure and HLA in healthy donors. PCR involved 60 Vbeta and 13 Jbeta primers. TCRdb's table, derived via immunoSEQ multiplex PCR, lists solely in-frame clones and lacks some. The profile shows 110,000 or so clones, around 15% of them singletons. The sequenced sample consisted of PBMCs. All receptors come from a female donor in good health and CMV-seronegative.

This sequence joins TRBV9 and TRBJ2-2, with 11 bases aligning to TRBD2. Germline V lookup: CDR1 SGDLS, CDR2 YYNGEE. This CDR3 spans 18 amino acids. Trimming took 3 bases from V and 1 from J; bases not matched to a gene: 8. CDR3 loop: CASSARLAGNKNTGELFF. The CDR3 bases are TGTGCCAGCAGCGCCAGACTAGCGGGGAACAAGAACACCGGGGAGCTGTTTTTT. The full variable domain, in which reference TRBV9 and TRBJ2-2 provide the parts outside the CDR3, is DSGVTQTPKHLITATGQRVTLRCSPRSGDLSVYWYQQSLDQGLQFLIQYYNGEERAKGNILERFSAQQFPDLHSELNLSSLELGDSALYFCASSARLAGNKNTGELFFGEGSRLTVL.

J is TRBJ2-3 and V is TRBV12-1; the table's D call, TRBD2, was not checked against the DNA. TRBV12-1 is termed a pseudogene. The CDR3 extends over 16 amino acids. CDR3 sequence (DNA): TGTGCCAGCAGCTTTGACGGGACTAGCGGGACAGATACGCAGTATTTT. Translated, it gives CASSFDGTSGTDTQYF.

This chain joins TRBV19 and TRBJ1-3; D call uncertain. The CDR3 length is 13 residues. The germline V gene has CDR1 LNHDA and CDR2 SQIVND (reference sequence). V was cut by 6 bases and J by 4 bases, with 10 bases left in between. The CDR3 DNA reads TGTGCCAGTAGGGGCCACTTGGGAAACACCATATATTTT. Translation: CASRGHLGNTIYF. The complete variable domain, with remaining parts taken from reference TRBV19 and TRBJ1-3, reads DGGITQSPKYLFRKEGQNVTLSCEQNLNHDAMYWYRQDPGQGLRLIYYSQIVNDFQKGDIAEGYSVSREKKESFPLTVTSAQKNPTAFYLCASRGHLGNTIYFGEGSWLTVV.

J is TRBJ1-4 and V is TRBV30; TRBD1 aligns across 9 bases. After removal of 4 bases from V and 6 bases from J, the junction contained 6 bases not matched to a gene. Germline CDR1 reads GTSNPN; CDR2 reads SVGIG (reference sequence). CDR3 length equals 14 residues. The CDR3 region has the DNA TGTGCCTGGAATAACAGGGGGCCGGATGAAAAACTGTTTTTT. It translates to CAWNNRGPDEKLFF.

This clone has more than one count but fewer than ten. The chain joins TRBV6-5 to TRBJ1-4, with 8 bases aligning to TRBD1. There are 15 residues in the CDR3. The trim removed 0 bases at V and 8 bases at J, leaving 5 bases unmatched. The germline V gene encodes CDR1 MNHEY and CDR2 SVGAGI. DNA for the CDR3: TGTGCCAGCAGTTACTCGACAGGGGCGGGGGAAAAACTGTTTTTT. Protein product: CASSYSTGAGEKLFF.

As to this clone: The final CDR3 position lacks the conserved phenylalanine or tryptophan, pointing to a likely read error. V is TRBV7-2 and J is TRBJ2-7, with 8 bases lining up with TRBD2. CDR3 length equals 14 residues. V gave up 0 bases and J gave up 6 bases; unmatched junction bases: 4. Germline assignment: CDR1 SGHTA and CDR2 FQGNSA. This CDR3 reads CASSLASGVSEQYL. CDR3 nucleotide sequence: TGTGCCAGCAGCTTAGCTAGCGGGGTTAGCGAGCAGTACCTC.

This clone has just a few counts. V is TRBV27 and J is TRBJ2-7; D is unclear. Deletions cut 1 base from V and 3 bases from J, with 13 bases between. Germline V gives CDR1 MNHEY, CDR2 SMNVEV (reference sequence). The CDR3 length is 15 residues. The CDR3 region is CASSLFPRSDYEQYF. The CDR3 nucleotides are TGTGCCAGCAGTTTATTTCCGCGGAGCGACTACGAGCAGTACTTC.

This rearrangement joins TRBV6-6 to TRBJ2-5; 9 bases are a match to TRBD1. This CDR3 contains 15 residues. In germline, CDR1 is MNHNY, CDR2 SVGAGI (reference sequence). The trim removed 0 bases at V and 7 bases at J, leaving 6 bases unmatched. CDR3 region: CASSYSQQGAGTQYF. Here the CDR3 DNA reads TGTGCCAGCAGTTACTCTCAACAGGGGGCTGGGACCCAGTACTTC.

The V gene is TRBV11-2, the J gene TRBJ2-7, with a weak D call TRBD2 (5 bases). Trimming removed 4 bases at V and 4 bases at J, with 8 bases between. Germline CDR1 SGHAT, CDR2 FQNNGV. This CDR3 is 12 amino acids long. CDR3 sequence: CASSSSGYEQYF. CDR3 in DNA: TGTGCCAGCAGCTCCTCGGGGTACGAGCAGTACTTC.

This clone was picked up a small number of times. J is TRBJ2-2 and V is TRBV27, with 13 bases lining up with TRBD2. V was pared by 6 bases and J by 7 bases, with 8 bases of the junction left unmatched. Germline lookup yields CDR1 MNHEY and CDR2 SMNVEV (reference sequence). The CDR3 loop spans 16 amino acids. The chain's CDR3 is CASRLLAGGPNGELFF. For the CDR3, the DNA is TGTGCCAGCAGACTACTAGCGGGGGGGCCGAACGGGGAGCTGTTTTTT.

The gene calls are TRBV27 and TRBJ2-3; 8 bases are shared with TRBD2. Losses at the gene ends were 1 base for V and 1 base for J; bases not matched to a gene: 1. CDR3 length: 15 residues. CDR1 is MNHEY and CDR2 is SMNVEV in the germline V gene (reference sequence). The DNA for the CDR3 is TGTGCCAGCAGTTTATTACTAGCGGGCACAGATACGCAGTATTTT. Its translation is CASSLLLAGTDTQYF.

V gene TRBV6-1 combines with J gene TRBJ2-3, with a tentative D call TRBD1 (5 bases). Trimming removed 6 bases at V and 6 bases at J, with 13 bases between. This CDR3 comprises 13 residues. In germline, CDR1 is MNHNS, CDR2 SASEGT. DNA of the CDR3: TGTGCCAGCAGCCCAGGGCAGGCGGATACGCAGTATTTT. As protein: CASSPGQADTQYF.

The CDR3 DNA sequence: TGCAGCGCATTGGGACAGGGACGTTCCTACGAGCAGTACTTC. Encoded protein: CSALGQGRSYEQYF. The J gene is TRBJ2-7, the V gene TRBV29-1, with TRBD1 matching 9 bases. Germline V gene lookup returns CDR1 SQVTM and CDR2 ANQGSEA. With 7 bases clipped from V and 1 base from J, the junction kept 8 bases outside the gene matches. The CDR3 sequence is 14 residues long.

In DNA, the CDR3 is TGTGCCAGCAGCTTCACCCTAGCGGGCATGGAGTACGAGCAGTACTTC. This gives the protein CASSFTLAGMEYEQYF. V and J are TRBV7-8 and TRBJ2-7, with 8 bases matching TRBD2. The V gene's germline CDR1 is SGHVS and CDR2 FQNEAQ. J lost 4 bases, V lost 3 bases, and 11 bases had no gene match. The CDR3 loop spans 16 amino acids.

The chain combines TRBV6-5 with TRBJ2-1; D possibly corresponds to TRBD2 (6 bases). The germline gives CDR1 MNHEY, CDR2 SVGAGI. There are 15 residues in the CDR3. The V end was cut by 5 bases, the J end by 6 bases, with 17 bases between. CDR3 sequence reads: CASSRRLGQRNEQFF. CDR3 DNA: TGTGCCAGCAGTCGTCGACTAGGTCAGCGCAATGAGCAGTTCTTC.

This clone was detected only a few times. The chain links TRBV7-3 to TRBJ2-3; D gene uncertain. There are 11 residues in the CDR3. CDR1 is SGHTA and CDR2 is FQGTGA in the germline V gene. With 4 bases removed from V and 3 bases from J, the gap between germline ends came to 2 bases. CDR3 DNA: TGTGCCAGCAGCTCAACAGATACGCAGTATTTT. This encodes CASSSTDTQYF.

The CDR3 spells CASSPEQGDTGELFF. The CDR3 bases are TGTGCCAGCTCACCTGAACAGGGCGACACCGGGGAGCTGTTTTTT. The gene calls are TRBV18 and TRBJ2-2; possibly TRBD1 for D (6 bases). V was clipped by 3 bases and J by 3 bases, with 11 bases between them. Per germline, CDR1 KGHSH and CDR2 LQKENI. The CDR3 runs to 15 residues.

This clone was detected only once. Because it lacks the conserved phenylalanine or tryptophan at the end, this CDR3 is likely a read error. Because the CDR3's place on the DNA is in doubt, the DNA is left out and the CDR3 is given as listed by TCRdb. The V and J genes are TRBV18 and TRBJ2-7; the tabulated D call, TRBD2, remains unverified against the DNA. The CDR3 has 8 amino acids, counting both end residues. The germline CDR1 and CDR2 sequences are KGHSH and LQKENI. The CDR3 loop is CASSRLGP.

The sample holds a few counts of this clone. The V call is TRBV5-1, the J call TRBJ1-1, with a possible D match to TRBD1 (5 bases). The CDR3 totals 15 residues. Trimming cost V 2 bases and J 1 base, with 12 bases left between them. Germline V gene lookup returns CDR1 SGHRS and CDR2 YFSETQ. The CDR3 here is CASSFLGHSNTEAFF. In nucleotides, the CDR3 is TGCGCCAGCAGCTTCTTGGGGCACTCGAACACTGAAGCTTTCTTT.

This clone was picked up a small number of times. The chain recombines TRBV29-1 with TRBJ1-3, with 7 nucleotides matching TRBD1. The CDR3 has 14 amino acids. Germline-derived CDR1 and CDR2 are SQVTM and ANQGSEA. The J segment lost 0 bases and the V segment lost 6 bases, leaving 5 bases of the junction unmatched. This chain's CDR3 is CSVQGQFSGNTIYF. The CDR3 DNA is TGCAGCGTCCAGGGACAGTTCTCTGGAAACACCATATATTTT.

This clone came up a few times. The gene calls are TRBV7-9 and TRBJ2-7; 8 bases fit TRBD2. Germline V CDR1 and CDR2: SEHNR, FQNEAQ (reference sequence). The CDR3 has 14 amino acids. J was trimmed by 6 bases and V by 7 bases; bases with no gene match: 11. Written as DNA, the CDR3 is TGTGCCAGCACCTCCACGGGGGGGGCGGCCGAGCAGTACTTC. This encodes CASTSTGGAAEQYF. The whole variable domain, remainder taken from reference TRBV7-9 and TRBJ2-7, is DTGVSQNPRHKITKRGQNVTFRCDPISEHNRLYWYRQTLGQGPEFLTYFQNEAQLEKSRLLSDRFSAERPKGSFSTLEIQRTEQGDSAMYLCASTSTGGAAEQYFGPGTRLTVT.

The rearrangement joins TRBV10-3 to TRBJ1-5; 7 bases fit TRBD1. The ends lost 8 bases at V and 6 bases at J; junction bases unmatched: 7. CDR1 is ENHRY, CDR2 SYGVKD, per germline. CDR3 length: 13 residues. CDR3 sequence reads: CAIALTGVQPQHF. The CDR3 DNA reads TGTGCCATCGCATTAACAGGGGTTCAGCCCCAGCATTTT.

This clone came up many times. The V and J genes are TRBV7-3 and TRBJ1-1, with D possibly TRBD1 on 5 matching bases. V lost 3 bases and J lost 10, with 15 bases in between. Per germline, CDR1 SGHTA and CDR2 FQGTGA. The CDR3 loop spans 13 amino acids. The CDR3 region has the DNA TGTGCCAGCAGCTTTGGGGGGGGAGGAGGAGCTTTCTTT. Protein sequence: CASSFGGGGGAFF.

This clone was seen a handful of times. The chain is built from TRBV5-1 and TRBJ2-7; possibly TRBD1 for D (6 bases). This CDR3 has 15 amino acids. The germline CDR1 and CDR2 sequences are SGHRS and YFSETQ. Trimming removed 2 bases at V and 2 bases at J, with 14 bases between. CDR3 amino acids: CASSFEGVTTYEQYF. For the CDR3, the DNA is TGCGCCAGCAGCTTCGAGGGGGTTACCACCTACGAGCAGTACTTC.

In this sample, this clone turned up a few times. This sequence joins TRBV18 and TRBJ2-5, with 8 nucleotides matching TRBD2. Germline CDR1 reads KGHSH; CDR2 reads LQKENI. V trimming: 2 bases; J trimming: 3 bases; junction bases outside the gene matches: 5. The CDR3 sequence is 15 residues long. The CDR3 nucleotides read TGTGCCAGCTCACCAATAGCGGGGAGGGAAGAGACCCAGTACTTC. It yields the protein CASSPIAGREETQYF. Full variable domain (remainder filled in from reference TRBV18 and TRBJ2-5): NAGVMQNPRHLVRRRGQEARLRCSPMKGHSHVYWYRQLPEEGLKFMVYLQKENIIDESGMPKERFSAEFPKEGPSILRIQQVVRGDSAAYFCASSPIAGREETQYFGPGTRLLVL.

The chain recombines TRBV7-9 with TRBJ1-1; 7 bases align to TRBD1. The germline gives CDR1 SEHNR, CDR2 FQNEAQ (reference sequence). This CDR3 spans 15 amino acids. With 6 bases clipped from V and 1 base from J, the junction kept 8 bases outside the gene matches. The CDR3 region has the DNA TGTGCCAGCAGAGGTTACAGGGGACCGAACACTGAAGCTTTCTTT. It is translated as CASRGYRGPNTEAFF.

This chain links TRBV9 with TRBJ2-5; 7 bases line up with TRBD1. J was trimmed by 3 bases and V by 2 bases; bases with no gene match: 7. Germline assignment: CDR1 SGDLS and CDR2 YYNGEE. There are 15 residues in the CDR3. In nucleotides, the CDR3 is TGTGCCAGCAGCGTTGAGGGGACAGATAAAGAGACCCAGTACTTC. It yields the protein CASSVEGTDKETQYF. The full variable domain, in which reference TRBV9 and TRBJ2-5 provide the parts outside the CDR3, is DSGVTQTPKHLITATGQRVTLRCSPRSGDLSVYWYQQSLDQGLQFLIQYYNGEERAKGNILERFSAQQFPDLHSELNLSSLELGDSALYFCASSVEGTDKETQYFGPGTRLLVL.

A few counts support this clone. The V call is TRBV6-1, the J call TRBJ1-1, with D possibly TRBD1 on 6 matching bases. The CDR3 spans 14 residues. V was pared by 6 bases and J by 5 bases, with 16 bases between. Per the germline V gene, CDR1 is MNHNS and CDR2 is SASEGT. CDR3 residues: CASSDTGLGTEAFF. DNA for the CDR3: TGTGCCAGCAGCGACACAGGGTTGGGGACTGAAGCTTTCTTT.

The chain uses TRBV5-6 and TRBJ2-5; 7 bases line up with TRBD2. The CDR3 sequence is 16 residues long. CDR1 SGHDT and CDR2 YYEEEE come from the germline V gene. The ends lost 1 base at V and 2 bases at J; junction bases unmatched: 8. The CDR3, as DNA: TGTGCCAGCAGCTTGATGAGCGGGGCCCCTCAAGAGACCCAGTACTTC. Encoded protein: CASSLMSGAPQETQYF.